This note documents a single TCR beta chain sequence. Here immunoSEQ multiplex PCR was the method, and the copy in TCRdb shows in-frame clones only, minus some. The repertoire has some 48,000 clones, roughly 96% of them found once; the top ten carry 0.75% to 0.9%. This sample stems from a study of T cell changes during pregnancy in multiple sclerosis. Germline CDR1 is MGHDK and CDR2 is SYGVNS. V dropped 4 bases and J dropped 6; count of bases not matched to a gene: 8. CDR3 size: 15 residues. The receptor was derived from a female donor with multiple sclerosis, enrolled in a pregnancy study. The chain couples TRBV25-1 to TRBJ2-3; the match to TRBD2 covers 9 bases. Here the sequenced sample was peripheral blood, taken in the second trimester of pregnancy. This chain's CDR3 is CASSAPGLAADTQYF. The DNA for the CDR3 is TGTGCCAGCAGTGCCCCGGGACTAGCAGCGGATACGCAGTATTTT.